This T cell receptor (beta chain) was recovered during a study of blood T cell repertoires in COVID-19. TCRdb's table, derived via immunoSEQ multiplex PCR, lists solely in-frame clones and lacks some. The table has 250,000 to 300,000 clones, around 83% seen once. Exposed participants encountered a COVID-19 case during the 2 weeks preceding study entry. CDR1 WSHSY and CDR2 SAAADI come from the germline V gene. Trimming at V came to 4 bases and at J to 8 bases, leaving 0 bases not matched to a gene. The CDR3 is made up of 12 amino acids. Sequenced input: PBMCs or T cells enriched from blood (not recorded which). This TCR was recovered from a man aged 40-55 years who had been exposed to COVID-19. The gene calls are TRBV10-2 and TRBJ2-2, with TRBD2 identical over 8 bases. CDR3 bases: TGCGCCAGCAGTGCTAGCGGGGGGGAGCTGTTTTTT. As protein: CASSASGGELFF.